This T cell receptor beta chain was recorded in a study of cytomegalovirus exposure and HLA in healthy donors. Findings and limits, study-wide: Earlier analysis found most TCR beta V segments productive about 87% or about 30% of the time. In a later analysis, at a false discovery rate of 0.05, under 20,000 TCR beta sequences were associated with HLA alleles.

This clone was counted only a few times. Its specificity is unknown. This CDR3 contains 15 residues. V dropped 5 bases and J dropped 4; count of bases not matched to a gene: 5. Germline loops: CDR1 MNHEY, CDR2 SVGAGI. PCR was performed using 60 Vbeta and 13 Jbeta primers. The repertoire was sequenced with immunoSEQ multiplex PCR; TCRdb's copy has only in-frame clones and lacks some. The profile shows fewer than 80,000 clones, about 80% of them singletons. The sequence was collected from a man aged 18 to 30 in good health and CMV-seronegative. Sequencing used PBMCs. The rearrangement joins TRBV6-5 to TRBJ1-2, with 12 bases aligning to TRBD1. CDR3 nucleotide sequence: TGTGCCAGCAGTGGGGGGACAGGGGGCGTCTATGGCTACACCTTC. It encodes CASSGGTGGVYGYTF.